This TCR beta chain comes out of a study of T cell changes during pregnancy in multiple sclerosis. The CDR3 runs to 14 residues. The V segment lost 3 bases and the J segment 7 bases; nucleotides outside the gene matches: 10. The germline V gene encodes CDR1 SQVTM and CDR2 ANQGSEA. Method: immunoSEQ multiplex PCR; TCRdb's copy keeps in-frame clones and lacks some. The table shows under 65,000 clones, with more than 85% occurring only once. The sequencing here drew on peripheral blood, taken after pregnancy. This chain links TRBV29-1 with TRBJ2-7; 9 bases agree with TRBD1. This clonotype originated in a female donor in good health, enrolled as a control in a pregnancy study. The CDR3 DNA reads TGCAGCGTTGAGCCGGGACAGGGCCCGCGTGAGCAGTACTTC. This translates into CSVEPGQGPREQYF.